What follows describes a single T cell receptor (beta chain). Its antigen is unknown. Methods used by the authors: With immunoSEQ giving junction-only sequences and no quality scores, filtering differed. The method was immunoSEQ multiplex PCR; TCRdb's version includes in-frame clones alone and lacks a portion of them. That table furnishes V, J and clone size, whereas the DNA furnished D and trimming. The profile covers some 550,000 clones, with roughly 97% appearing a single time and about 0.06% taken by the ten largest. The length of the CDR3 is 15 residues. The ends were cut back, 5 bases at V and 0 bases at J, with 12 bases in the middle. CDR1 is SGHRS, CDR2 YFSETQ, per germline. This entry comes from a study of shared clonotypes between healthy human individuals. Study findings and constraints: Naive subsets typically showed greater estimated richness than memory subsets. The generation probabilities recorded for non-shared clonotypes fell below those of clonotypes shared by all four donors.

This clonotype originated in a woman aged 30 to 39 in good health. Sequenced: naive CD4+ T cells sorted from blood. Subset in this sample: CD45RA+ positively selected. V and J are TRBV5-1 and TRBJ2-1; D may be TRBD2 (6 bases). CDR3 loop: CASRSTSFSYNEQFF. The CDR3 coding sequence is TGCGCCAGCAGATCTACTAGCTTCTCCTACAATGAGCAGTTCTTC.